The next 9 T cell receptor beta chains were all read from a single sample in a study of T cell clonotyping in hematopoietic cell transplantation. Data came from immunoSEQ multiplex PCR; TCRdb stores just in-frame clones and leaves some out. This sample has about 44,000 clones, with around 94% found just once. Sequences were obtained from peripheral blood mononuclear cells. All receptors derive from a woman between 45 and 65 years old in good health. Some clones in this sample may be carry-over from other donors' samples.

This chain connects TRBV11-3 to TRBJ2-3, with TRBD2 identical over 10 bases. Germline trimming cut 5 bases from V and 0 bases from J; bases unmatched to any gene: 8. Germline CDR1 is SGHNT and CDR2 is YENEEA. The CDR3 is made up of 17 amino acids. This CDR3 is CASSTPAGGASTDTQYF. As DNA, the CDR3 is TGTGCCAGCAGCACCCCAGCGGGGGGGGCGAGCACAGATACGCAGTATTTT.

The CDR3 DNA reads as TGTGCCAGCAGTGAACCGACAGGTCTGACGGAAAAACTGTTTTTT. This codes for CASSEPTGLTEKLFF. The chain carries TRBV6-1 and TRBJ1-4; tentative D call: TRBD1 (6 bases). Trimming shortened V by 2 bases and J by 8 bases, and 15 bases separated the two germline ends. The CDR3 runs 15 residues. CDR1 MNHNS and CDR2 SASEGT come from the germline V gene.

This chain uses TRBV7-9 with TRBJ2-2, with D unresolved. V lost 7 bases and J 6 bases, leaving 3 bases between the germline ends. Germline CDR1 reads SEHNR; CDR2 reads FQNEAQ (reference sequence). The CDR3 consists of 10 residues. Written as DNA, the CDR3 is TGTGCCAGCACCCCCGGGGAGCTGTTTTTT. Protein product: CASTPGELFF. The full variable domain, completed using reference TRBV7-9 and TRBJ2-2, is DTGVSQNPRHKITKRGQNVTFRCDPISEHNRLYWYRQTLGQGPEFLTYFQNEAQLEKSRLLSDRFSAERPKGSFSTLEIQRTEQGDSAMYLCASTPGELFFGEGSRLTVL.

The gene calls are TRBV27 and TRBJ1-2; D is unresolved. Germline values: CDR1 MNHEY, CDR2 SMNVEV (reference sequence). The length of the CDR3 is 16 residues. Trimming shortened V by 7 bases and J by 8 bases, and 26 bases separated the two germline ends. CDR3 protein: CASTQGRVDGMWGYTF. CDR3 sequence (DNA): TGTGCCAGCACCCAAGGGAGGGTCGACGGCATGTGGGGCTACACCTTC.

The V and J genes are TRBV19 and TRBJ2-3; D remains ambiguous. Trimming took off 5 bases at V and 4 bases at J, with 10 bases between the two ends. This CDR3 region has 13 residues. The germline gives CDR1 LNHDA, CDR2 SQIVND (reference sequence). CDR3 residues: CASSSVWADTQYF. In DNA, the CDR3 is TGTGCCAGTAGTTCTGTCTGGGCAGATACGCAGTATTTT.

The rearrangement joins TRBV28 to TRBJ2-7, with D uncertain. There are 14 residues in the CDR3. Trimming pared 4 bases from V and 3 bases from J, leaving 13 bases between. Germline-derived CDR1 and CDR2 are MDHEN and SYDVKM. CDR3: CASSYQRQNYEQYF. In nucleotides, the CDR3 is TGTGCCAGCAGTTACCAACGGCAGAACTACGAGCAGTACTTC.

The chain joins TRBV5-1 to TRBJ2-6, with D tentatively TRBD1 (6 bases). V dropped 6 bases and J dropped 0 bases, with 13 bases sitting between them. CDR3 length: 16 residues. Germline V gene sequence: CDR1 SGHRS, CDR2 YFSETQ. The CDR3 loop reads CASKNQGPSGANVLTF. The CDR3 DNA reads TGCGCCAGCAAGAATCAGGGGCCCTCTGGGGCCAACGTCCTGACTTTC.

The chain is built from TRBV9 and TRBJ2-3; 10 bases align to TRBD2. V trimming: 3 bases; J trimming: 6 bases; junction bases outside the gene matches: 13. CDR1 is SGDLS and CDR2 is YYNGEE in the germline V gene. The CDR3 is 17 amino acids. The CDR3 protein is CASSDSQTSGSRDTQYF. DNA for the CDR3: TGTGCCAGCAGCGACTCCCAGACTAGCGGGTCCAGGGATACGCAGTATTTT.

V and J are TRBV9 and TRBJ1-1; 8 nucleotides agree with TRBD1. CDR1 is SGDLS and CDR2 is YYNGEE in the germline V gene. The CDR3 covers 12 residues. Trimming removed 8 bases from V and 7 bases from J; junction bases left unmatched: 7. The CDR3 region has the DNA TGTGCCAGTTCACTGACAGGGGATGAAGCTTTCTTT. As protein: CASSLTGDEAFF.